One and the same sample provided the 17 T cell receptor beta chains below, sequenced in a study of control samples from healthy donors and cancer patients. TCRdb's copy holds only in-frame clones and misses some; the assay was immunoSEQ multiplex PCR. The sample shows 250,000 to 300,000 clones, 82% of them seen only once. Sequences were obtained from PBMCs. The receptors were gathered from a woman in her sixties with lung cancer.

This clone was found a few times. V usage is TRBV11-1 and J usage is TRBJ1-1; TRBD1 is a possible D gene (5 bases). This CDR3 has 14 residues. Trimming removed 5 bases at V and 3 bases at J, with 13 bases between. Per germline, CDR1 SGHAT and CDR2 FQDESV (reference sequence). This chain's CDR3 is CASSLGLEYTEAFF. The DNA of the CDR3 is TGTGCCAGCAGCCTGGGACTGGAGTACACTGAAGCTTTCTTT.

This clone was found once. The chain links TRBV5-6 to TRBJ1-6; tentative D call: TRBD1 (5 bases). V dropped 2 bases and J dropped 7 bases, with 10 bases sitting between them. There are 14 residues in the CDR3. The V gene's germline CDR1 is SGHDT and CDR2 YYEEEE. CDR3 bases: TGTGCCAGCAGCTTCGGGGGAGGGAATTCACCCCTCCACTTT. Translation: CASSFGGGNSPLHF.

This chain joins TRBV7-6 and TRBJ2-1; no firm D call. Germline CDR1 SGHVS, CDR2 FNYEAQ. The CDR3 has 14 residues. Trimming cost V 0 bases and J 2 bases, with 5 bases left between them. The CDR3 spells CASSLASTYNEQFF. CDR3 DNA: TGTGCCAGCAGCTTAGCTAGCACCTACAATGAGCAGTTCTTC.

This clone has a handful of counts. J is TRBJ2-7 and V is TRBV5-4; 11 bases map to TRBD2. The J segment lost 3 bases and the V segment lost 2 bases, leaving 4 bases of the junction unmatched. Germline CDR1 reads SGHNT; CDR2 reads YYREEE (reference sequence). The CDR3 covers 15 residues. The CDR3 bases are TGTGCCAGCAGCTTAGGGACTAGCGGCATCTACGAGCAGTACTTC. It specifies CASSLGTSGIYEQYF.

The chain links TRBV5-1 to TRBJ1-6; D ambiguous. Germline-derived CDR1 and CDR2 are SGHRS and YFSETQ. The V and J ends lost 1 base and 7 bases respectively, with 12 bases between them. The CDR3 extends over 15 amino acids. Here the CDR3 reads CASSLWGEFNSPLHF. The CDR3 DNA reads TGCGCCAGCAGCTTGTGGGGAGAGTTCAATTCACCCCTCCACTTT.

The chain combines TRBV15 with TRBJ1-6; no clear D. The CDR3 totals 14 residues. Trimming took 3 bases from V and 4 from J, leaving 7 bases between them. Germline lookup yields CDR1 LNHNV and CDR2 YYDKDF (reference sequence). CDR3 sequence reads: CATSSNNYNSPLHF. The CDR3 bases are TGTGCCACCAGCAGTAATAATTATAATTCACCCCTCCACTTT.

The CDR3 DNA follows: TGTGCCAGTAGTATCCCTGGAGGGAGGCCGAACACTGAAGCTTTCTTT. Translating gives CASSIPGGRPNTEAFF. The gene calls are TRBV19 and TRBJ1-1; D gene ambiguous. Germline CDR1 and CDR2: LNHDA and SQIVND (reference sequence). The CDR3 is 16 amino acids. The germline V and J ends were trimmed by 3 bases and 1 base, with 15 bases remaining between them.

The J gene is TRBJ2-3, the V gene TRBV27, with 15 bases fitting TRBD2. Losses at the gene ends were 5 bases for V and 0 bases for J; bases not matched to a gene: 9. Germline V gene sequence: CDR1 MNHEY, CDR2 SMNVEV (reference sequence). This CDR3 has 19 residues. The CDR3 is CASSRTSGRVGHSTDTQYF. In DNA form, the CDR3 reads TGTGCCAGCAGTCGGACTAGCGGGAGGGTGGGCCATAGCACAGATACGCAGTATTTT.

The chain is built from TRBV3-1 (or the pseudogene TRBV3-2) and TRBJ1-1; D is undetermined. The germline gives CDR1 LGHDT, CDR2 YNNKEL (reference sequence). Deletions cut 0 bases from V and 2 bases from J, with 10 bases between. The CDR3 has 15 amino acids. The CDR3 here is CASSQDLLKNTEAFF. The CDR3 DNA sequence: TGTGCCAGCAGCCAAGATCTCCTGAAAAACACTGAAGCTTTCTTT.

The chain is built from TRBV5-1 and TRBJ2-1, with D perhaps matching TRBD1 (5 bases). This CDR3 region has 14 residues. V was trimmed by 0 bases and J by 8 bases, leaving 12 bases between them. Germline CDR1 SGHRS, CDR2 YFSETQ. CDR3 nucleotides: TGCGCCAGCAGCTTGGGTCAGGGCGGCGATGAGCAGTTCTTC. Translation: CASSLGQGGDEQFF.

V is TRBV30 and J is TRBJ2-5; the match to TRBD1 covers 7 bases. The CDR3 is made up of 14 amino acids. CDR1 is GTSNPN, CDR2 SVGIG, per germline (reference sequence). The CDR3, as DNA: TGTGCTTGTACCGGGACAGCGTCTCAAGAGACCCAGTACTTC. It encodes CACTGTASQETQYF.

This chain links TRBV28 with TRBJ1-5, with TRBD1 matching 8 bases. The CDR3 covers 15 residues. Germline V gives CDR1 MDHEN, CDR2 SYDVKM. With V trimmed by 5 bases and J by 4 bases, 7 bases remained unmatched. The CDR3 region has the DNA TGTGCCAGCAGTCAGGGGGCAGCTGGGAATCAGCCCCAGCATTTT. Amino acid sequence: CASSQGAAGNQPQHF.

The genes are TRBV2 and TRBJ2-3; 11 nucleotides line up with TRBD2. This CDR3 region has 16 residues. Unmatched junction bases numbered 6, after V lost 4 bases and J lost 3 bases. From germline, CDR1 is SNHLY and CDR2 FYNNEI. The CDR3 loop reads CASSVGLAGGTDTQYF. CDR3 nucleotides: TGTGCCAGCAGTGTTGGGCTAGCGGGAGGAACAGATACGCAGTATTTT.

The V and J genes are TRBV12-3 or TRBV12-4 and TRBJ1-1; tentatively, D is TRBD1 (5 bases). Trimming took off 7 bases at V and 4 bases at J, with 13 bases between the two ends. CDR3 length: 13 residues. The CDR3 spells CASIPTGGTEAFF. CDR3 in DNA: TGTGCCAGCATCCCCACCGGGGGCACTGAAGCTTTCTTT.

V usage is TRBV5-1 and J usage is TRBJ2-7; TRBD2 aligns across 14 bases. The ends lost 0 bases at V and 4 bases at J; junction bases unmatched: 3. The CDR3 is made up of 16 amino acids. Germline V lookup: CDR1 SGHRS, CDR2 YFSETQ. This CDR3 reads CASSLGGTSGGYEQYF. In nucleotides, the CDR3 is TGCGCCAGCAGCTTGGGTGGGACTAGCGGGGGATACGAGCAGTACTTC.

This chain joins TRBV6-5 and TRBJ2-6; D assignment may be TRBD1 or TRBD2 (5 bases each). CDR3 length: 15 amino acids. V lost 6 bases and J lost 0, with 9 bases in between. CDR1 and CDR2 (germline): MNHEY, SVGAGI. As DNA, the CDR3 is TGTGCCAGCAGCTGGGACCTCTCTGGGGCCAACGTCCTGACTTTC. Encoded protein: CASSWDLSGANVLTF.

Details on this clone: Other nucleotide sequences from this sample produce the same CDR3. The chain is built from TRBV28 and TRBJ2-7, with D hard to call. The CDR3 consists of 11 residues. Trimming left V 6 bases short and J 0 bases short, with 3 bases between. Germline V CDR1 and CDR2: MDHEN, SYDVKM. CDR3 sequence (DNA): TGTGCCAGCAGAAGCTCCTACGAGCAGTACTTC. It yields the protein CASRSSYEQYF.